This T cell receptor (beta chain) was sequenced for a study of blood T cells in healthy people across ages. Notes on the study in general: Older individuals had lower TCR beta diversity per million T cells (the decline was roughly linear). Unsorted PBMCs ruled out conclusive naive versus antigen-experienced comparison.

Sample-barcoded 5' priming and a J-beta primer mix drove a second PCR of roughly 6 to 12 cycles. In TCRdb, the 5' RACE reads were re-called with MiXCR into one record per CDR3 protein. In the table there are hundreds of thousands of distinct CDR3 sequences, roughly 25% of which are singletons. From germline, CDR1 is SGHTA and CDR2 FQGTGA. The length of the CDR3 is 15 residues. Trimming removed 3 bases from V and 6 bases from J; junction bases left unmatched: 4. Worth noting for this clonotype: The target antigen is unknown.

This sample also appeared in a second study, on T cells of mothers and their children. That study reports: The effect of thymic selection on TCR recombination output is similar between related and unrelated pairs.

The specimen was blood. The gene calls are TRBV7-3 and TRBJ2-1, with 11 positions matching TRBD2. This TCR came from a boy between 10 and 17 years old in good health. The DNA of the CDR3 is TGTGCCAGCAGCTTGGTAGGGACTAGCGGCAATGAGCAGTTCTTC. It yields the protein CASSLVGTSGNEQFF.